This TCR beta chain was captured by sequencing in a study of control samples from healthy donors and cancer patients (TCRdb year 2020). The library was made by the immunoSEQ multiplex PCR assay. TCRdb mirrors the immuneACCESS table, restricted to in-frame sequences. Some clones are absent from its copies; in checked studies, under half trace to an unresolved V gene, and the reason for the others is unknown. The sample table shows about 140,000 clones, and 80% to 95% are seen once. The ten largest clonotypes hold about 11% of the sample. Remarks on this clone: Its antigen has not been determined. No much larger clone exists at a distance of one base, and base qualities are not known.

According to the germline V gene, CDR1 reads LGHNT and CDR2 reads FRNRAP. The CDR3 numbers 17 residues from cysteine through phenylalanine. Only the CDR3 portion is preserved as DNA: 51 bases, with reading frame beginning at the first base. Cut back by 0 bases and 5 bases, the V and J ends lie 17 bases apart. Sequenced sample: blood. Recombination joined TRBV12-5 with TRBJ2-1, with TRBD1 tentatively as D gene (6 bases match). The clonotype originates from a man younger than 40 in good health. The DNA reads as follows: TGTGCTAGTGGTTTGGTAATTGGGGGCGCTTCCCACAATGAGCAGTTCTTC. The encoded protein is CASGLVIGGASHNEQFF.